The text below deals with one T cell receptor (beta chain). This sample is part of a study of T cell changes during pregnancy in multiple sclerosis. The protocol was immunoSEQ multiplex PCR, while the TCRdb copy is restricted to in-frame clones and leaves out a portion. The sample records roughly 40,000 clones, around nine tenths being singletons. This CDR3 spans 15 amino acids. V dropped 1 base and J dropped 10; count of bases not matched to a gene: 7. Germline V gives CDR1 MDHEN, CDR2 SYDVKM. The sample consisted of CD4+ T cells from peripheral blood mononuclear cells, taken in the second trimester of pregnancy. J is TRBJ1-1 and V is TRBV28; TRBD1 matches at 12 bases. The TCR comes from a female donor with multiple sclerosis, enrolled in a pregnancy study. DNA of the CDR3: TGTGCCAGCAGTTTATCGGGGACAGGGGGCTTTATAGCTTTCTTT. Its translation: CASSLSGTGGFIAFF. Variable domain in full (rest from reference TRBV28 and TRBJ1-1): DVKVTQSSRYLVKRTGEKVFLECVQDMDHENMFWYRQDPGLGLRLIYFSYDVKMKEKGDIPEGYSVSREKKERFSLILESASTNQTSMYLCASSLSGTGGFIAFFGQGTRLTVV.